The 11 T cell receptor beta chains below come from one sample, sequenced in a study of CD4 and CD8 cells across lung adenocarcinoma regions. Each CDR3 protein gets one entry after TCRdb re-called the PCR reads with MiXCR. The sample consists of over 5,500 distinct CDR3 sequences, about 45% of them appearing once. The sample was CD8+ T cells from the center of a lung tumor. The receptor source for this set is a female donor with lung adenocarcinoma. The CD4 and CD8 labels of this study may be unreliable.

In the case of this clonotype: At one end, the junction sequence differs from germline, possibly due to a read error. CDR3 DNA sequence: TGTGCCAGCAGTGGAATCTGGGAGACGCAGTATTTC. It encodes CASSGIWETQYF. The V and J genes are TRBV6-1 and TRBJ2-3, with D maybe TRBD2 (5 bases). The CDR3 consists of 12 residues. The germline CDR1 and CDR2 sequences are MNHNS and SASEGT.

The CDR3 sequence: CASSLVTVFEQYF. CDR3 nucleotide sequence: TGTGCCAGCAGCTTGGTCACAGTCTTTGAGCAGTACTTC. The V call is TRBV5-6, the J call TRBJ2-5; no firm D call. Germline CDR1 and CDR2: SGHDT and YYEEEE. The CDR3 is 13 amino acids. V dropped 0 bases and J dropped 11 bases, with 14 bases sitting between them.

The rearrangement joins TRBV6-1 to TRBJ2-1, with D perhaps TRBD1 or TRBD2 (5 bases each). Germline lookup yields CDR1 MNHNS and CDR2 SASEGT. This CDR3 has 16 residues. The V and J ends lost 6 bases and 8 bases respectively, with 23 bases between them. This chain's CDR3 is CASRSGTAVSNDEQFF. CDR3 in DNA: TGTGCCAGCAGGTCAGGGACGGCAGTGAGCAACGATGAGCAGTTCTTC.

Notes on this clonotype: An end of the junction does not agree with germline; a read error may underlie this. The chain employs TRBV6-1 and TRBJ2-4, with TRBD2 as a possible D gene (7 bases). The J call may be mistaken, given a closer DNA end match to TRBJ2-5. Germline V gene data show CDR1 as MNHNS and CDR2 as SASEGT. The length of the CDR3 is 15 residues. DNA for the CDR3: TGTGCCGGCAGGCCGGGGGGCTTTGCCAAAGAGACCCAGTACTTC. It codes for CAGRPGGFAKETQYF.

This clonotype was seen many times. The rearrangement links TRBV12-5 to TRBJ2-2; D possibly corresponds to TRBD2 (6 bases). Germline V CDR1 and CDR2: LGHNT, FRNRAP. V gave up 0 bases and J gave up 4 bases, with 12 bases separating them. The CDR3 runs to 16 residues. The DNA of the CDR3 is TGTGCTAGTGGTTTGGTATTGGGGGAGGTCACCGGGGAGCTGTTTTTT. Translation gives CASGLVLGEVTGELFF.

The CDR3 region is CASSFGPRGQFF. CDR3 coding DNA: TGTGCCAGCAGCTTCGGACCAAGAGGGCAGTTCTTC. V and J are TRBV7-8 and TRBJ2-1; D not resolved. V was shortened by 3 bases and J by 12 bases, with 12 bases between the two germline ends. Germline V lookup: CDR1 SGHVS, CDR2 FQNEAQ. The CDR3 sequence is 12 residues long.

The count of this clonotype is one. The gene calls are TRBV6-1 and TRBJ2-4; TRBD2 might be the D (5 bases). CDR1 is MNHNS and CDR2 is SASEGT in the germline V gene. CDR3 length: 14 residues. CDR3 protein: CAGSRRDLLAIQYF. The CDR3 DNA follows: TGTGCGGGCAGTAGGCGCGACCTCTTAGCGATTCAGTACTTC.

The chain is built from TRBV7-3 and TRBJ2-5; TRBD2 matches at 7 bases. Losses at the gene ends were 2 bases for V and 2 bases for J; bases not matched to a gene: 5. Germline V lookup: CDR1 SGHTA, CDR2 FQGTGA. The CDR3 has 15 residues. The DNA for the CDR3 is TGTGCCAGCAGCTTAGTCGGGGGGAAACAAGAGACCCAGTACTTC. Amino acids: CASSLVGGKQETQYF.

By proportion, this clonotype is medium-sized (0.01 to 0.1%). This rearrangement joins TRBV7-6 to TRBJ2-5; a possible D gene is TRBD2 (5 bases). Per the germline V gene, CDR1 is SGHVS and CDR2 is FNYEAQ. Trimming shortened V by 3 bases and J by 4 bases, and 9 bases separated the two germline ends. The CDR3 is made up of 13 amino acids. The DNA for the CDR3 is TGTGCCAGCAGCTTGGTAGGAGGAGAGACCCAGTACTTC. Residues: CASSLVGGETQYF.

This clonotype was seen a few times. The chain joins TRBV6-1 to TRBJ2-3; TRBD2 matches 8 bases. CDR1 MNHNS and CDR2 SASEGT come from the germline V gene. V was clipped by 8 bases and J by 3 bases; unmatched bases: 1. This CDR3 comprises 12 residues. This CDR3 is CASREGTDTQYF. The CDR3 region has the DNA TGTGCCAGCCGGGAGGGAACAGATACGCAGTATTTT.

This clonotype is medium-sized within its sample. The V call is TRBV6-1, the J call TRBJ2-7; unclear D gene. This CDR3 is built from 12 residues. Trimming stripped 2 bases from V and 5 bases from J, with 7 bases between. Germline CDR1 and CDR2: MNHNS and SASEGT. The CDR3 region has the DNA TGTGCCAGCAGTGAATGGAGAAACGAGCAGTACTTC. It translates to CASSEWRNEQYF.